The rows below give T cell receptor beta chains drawn from one sample of a study of OX40 agonist ivuxolimab in advanced cancers. The repertoire was sequenced with immunoSEQ multiplex PCR; TCRdb's copy has only in-frame clones and lacks some. The sample records some 86,000 clones, more than 90% being singletons. The starting material was CD4+ or CD8+ T cells sorted from blood, obtained in a trial of the OX40 agonist ivuxolimab. These receptors all come from an adult with an advanced solid tumor such as melanoma, head and neck, liver or kidney cancer. CDR3s include the opening cysteine and the closing phenylalanine or tryptophan. The D gene is left open where the match is weak. Clone size appears in some rows only: once, few, many, or a class for an expanded clone.

v_gene	abundance	j_gene	d_gene	CDR3nt	CDR3aa
TRBV25-1	-	TRBJ2-7	TRBD2	TGTGCCAGCAGGGGACTAGCGGATTTATACGAGCAGTACTTC	CASRGLADLYEQYF
TRBV5-1	-	TRBJ1-4	-	TGCGCCAGCAGCCCGGACGGTGCAACTAATGAAAAACTGTTTTTT	CASSPDGATNEKLFF
TRBV4-1	-	TRBJ2-2	TRBD2	TGCGCCAGCAGCCAAGCTCCTAGCGGGACCACCGGGGAGCTGTTTTTT	CASSQAPSGTTGELFF
TRBV28	-	TRBJ2-7	TRBD2	TGTGCCAGCAGTTTATGGGCGGGGGTTAGCTCCTACGAGCAGTACTTC	CASSLWAGVSSYEQYF
TRBV7-2	-	TRBJ2-5	-	TGTGCCAGCAGCTCGAGGAGGGCCCCAGAGACCCAGTACTTC	CASSSRRAPETQYF
TRBV5-1	-	TRBJ1-2	TRBD1	TGCGCCAGCAGCTTGGGCGGGACAGGGGACATCTATGGCTACACCTTC	CASSLGGTGDIYGYTF
TRBV6-5	-	TRBJ2-7	TRBD1	TGTGCCAGCAGGGCGACAGGGGGGCCCTACGAGCAGTACTTC	CASRATGGPYEQYF
TRBV6-5	-	TRBJ2-7	-	TGTGCCAGCGGAACACGGGGAGGGGGCACAGTCGAGCAGTACTTC	CASGTRGGGTVEQYF
TRBV2	-	TRBJ2-4	-	TGTGCCAGCAGTGAACAGGGAAACATTCAGTACTTC	CASSEQGNIQYF
TRBV6-1	-	TRBJ2-6	-	TGTGCCAGCAGTGAATCTGGGGCCAACGTCCTGACTTTC	CASSESGANVLTF
TRBV30	-	TRBJ1-2	-	TGTGCCTGGAGTAGTAGGGGGGGTAATATCATGGGCTACACCTTC	CAWSSRGGNIMGYTF
TRBV7-3	few	TRBJ1-2	-	TGTGCCAGCAGCTTAAGTCGGAAGGGCTATGGCTACACCTTC	CASSLSRKGYGYTF
TRBV7-6	-	TRBJ2-2	-	TGTGCCAGCAGCCCGCGGGCGAACACCGGGGAGCTGTTTTTT	CASSPRANTGELFF
TRBV28	-	TRBJ1-1	TRBD1	TGTGCCAGCATGCCCAATACAGGGGGCGCTCTTGAAGCTTTCTTT	CASMPNTGGALEAFF
TRBV30	-	TRBJ1-2	-	TGTGCCTGGAGTGAGGGGGACTATGGCTACACCTTC	CAWSEGDYGYTF
TRBV15	-	TRBJ2-1	TRBD2	TGTGCCACCAGCAGAGGCGTCAGCGGGAGTGGGTACAATGAGCAGTTCTTC	CATSRGVSGSGYNEQFF
TRBV5-1	-	TRBJ1-5	-	TGCGCCAGCAGCTTGGGGGGGCTGGAACAGCCCCAGCATTTT	CASSLGGLEQPQHF
TRBV4-1	-	TRBJ2-5	-	TGCGCCAGCAGCCAAGGGGACACCAAGACCCAGTACTTC	CASSQGDTKTQYF
TRBV18	-	TRBJ1-2	-	TGTGCCAGCTCACCACCGGGGAACTATGGCTACACCTTC	CASSPPGNYGYTF
TRBV28	-	TRBJ2-3	-	TGTGCCAGCAGTTTAGGGGGACTGAGCACAGATACGCAGTATTTT	CASSLGGLSTDTQYF
TRBV2	-	TRBJ2-7	-	TGTGCCAGCAGTGAAGACAGGGCGCGGTCCCTCTTC	CASSEDRARSLF
TRBV5-5	-	TRBJ1-1	TRBD1	TGTGCCAGCAGCTGGGGGTGGCAGGGGGTTTTTAACACTGAAGCTTTCTTT	CASSWGWQGVFNTEAFF
TRBV9	-	TRBJ1-3	TRBD1	TGTGCCAGCAGCGTAACAGGGGGCTCTGGAAACACCATATATTTT	CASSVTGGSGNTIYF
TRBV19	-	TRBJ2-1	-	TGTGCCAGTACCATCAGCGGTTCCTACAATGAGCAGTTCTTC	CASTISGSYNEQFF
TRBV5-4	-	TRBJ1-5	-	TGTGCCAGCAGCTTGGGTCCTCCGAGGGATAATCAGCCCCAGCATTTT	CASSLGPPRDNQPQHF
TRBV7-9	-	TRBJ2-7	TRBD2	TGTGCCAGCAGCTTCTCGACTAGCGGGATGTACGAGCAGTACTTC	CASSFSTSGMYEQYF
TRBV7-2	-	TRBJ2-3	-	TGTGCCAGCAGCTTACTCGACACAGATACGCAGTATTTT	CASSLLDTDTQYF
TRBV30	once	TRBJ1-2	-	TGTGCCTGGCTAGCCGCAGGGCAGTTGAATACCTTC	CAWLAAGQLNTF
TRBV11-2	once	TRBJ2-7	-	TGTGCCAGCAGCTTAGCTCGACAGTCATACGAGCAGTACTTC	CASSLARQSYEQYF
TRBV5-1	-	TRBJ2-5	-	TGCGCCAGCAGCTTGGAAAGGGTTGGGGAGACCCAGTACTTC	CASSLERVGETQYF
TRBV27	-	TRBJ2-1	TRBD2	TGTGCCAGCAGTACCGGACTAGCGGGGACCCTTAGCTCCTACAATGAGCAGTTCTTC	CASSTGLAGTLSSYNEQFF
TRBV28	-	TRBJ2-1	TRBD2	TGTGCCAGCATCCTGAGGGCGGGAGGCCTGAGCTCCTACAATGAGCAGTTCTTC	CASILRAGGLSSYNEQFF
TRBV6-5	-	TRBJ2-3	-	TGTGCCAGCAGTTACGTACCACAGGGAGTTACGCAGTATTTT	CASSYVPQGVTQYF
TRBV18	-	TRBJ2-5	-	TGTGCCAGCTCACCTTTGGCCGGAAAAGAGACCCAGTACTTC	CASSPLAGKETQYF
TRBV6-1	-	TRBJ1-5	-	TGTGCCAGCAGTGAAGGGGCCAATCGGGGCAATCAGCCCCAGCATTTT	CASSEGANRGNQPQHF
TRBV20-1	-	TRBJ2-5	-	TGCAGTGCTAGAAGTACAGACACCCAGTACTTC	CSARSTDTQYF
TRBV4-1	-	TRBJ2-3	-	TGCGCCAGCAGCCGGCCCGGAGGCGGAAGCACAGATACGCAGTATTTT	CASSRPGGGSTDTQYF
TRBV4-1	-	TRBJ2-3	TRBD2	TGCGCCAGCAGCCAACCCCGACTAGCGGGCAGCACAGATACGCAGTATTTT	CASSQPRLAGSTDTQYF
TRBV6-5	-	TRBJ1-1	-	TGTGCCAGCAGTTACCTGGGGGCGAGGACTGAAGCTTTCTTT	CASSYLGARTEAFF
TRBV5-1	-	TRBJ1-1	-	TGCGCCAGCAGCCTCCAGGGTGGGGGGATGAACACTGAAGCTTTCTTT	CASSLQGGGMNTEAFF
TRBV7-2	once	TRBJ2-7	-	TGTGCCAGCAGCCCCGAGGGACTTAGCTACTACGAGCAGTACTTC	CASSPEGLSYYEQYF
TRBV27	-	TRBJ2-3	-	TGTGCCAGCAGTTTACGGACAGTTAGATTTGCCACTAGCACAGATACGCAGTATTTT	CASSLRTVRFATSTDTQYF
TRBV19	few	TRBJ2-1	-	TGTGCCAGTAGTATGGTATACAATGAGCAGTTCTTC	CASSMVYNEQFF
TRBV5-6	-	TRBJ1-2	-	TGTGCCAGCAGCTTGGGACTCTCGTCAATGGGGGGCTACACCTTC	CASSLGLSSMGGYTF
TRBV2	-	TRBJ2-1	TRBD1	TGTGCCAGCAGGGACAGGGGGAACAATGAGCAGTTCTTC	CASRDRGNNEQFF
TRBV5-1	-	TRBJ2-4	-	TGCGCCAGCAGCTTCGAGGCAGGACCGGGGGCCAAAAACATTCAGTACTTC	CASSFEAGPGAKNIQYF
TRBV5-1	-	TRBJ2-7	-	TGCGCCAGCAGCACCCAGGGATACGAGCAGTACTTC	CASSTQGYEQYF
TRBV11-3	-	TRBJ2-1	TRBD2	TGTGCCAGCAGTCAGCGGGGAAGCTCCTACAATGAGCAGTTCTTC	CASSQRGSSYNEQFF